The clone carrying this T cell receptor beta chain was counted at least ten times. The read comes to an end 3 residues before the CDR3 does, leaving the germline J gene to fill in the end. The sample originates from a study of T cell clonality in common variable immunodeficiency. Each donor provided about 5 to 9 ml of heparinized whole blood. Germline CDR1 reads MNHEY; CDR2 reads SVGEGT. With V trimmed by 5 bases and J by 5 bases, 10 bases remained unmatched. The CDR3 is 15 residues long. Clones were read by immunoSEQ multiplex PCR, and TCRdb kept only the in-frame ones, dropping some. The sample was found to contain fewer than 65,000 clones, and every one recurs.

This rearrangement joins TRBV6-2 or TRBV6-3 to TRBJ1-2, with 8 bases that match TRBD1. This TCR came from a person aged 18 to 75 in good health. Sequenced: peripheral blood mononuclear cells. The chain's CDR3 is CASSKPDRAKYGYTF. CDR3 DNA, as far as it was read: TGTGCCAGCAGTAAACCGGACAGGGCAAAATATGGC.